The rows below give T cell receptor beta chains drawn from one sample of a study of shared clonotypes between healthy human individuals. Measured with immunoSEQ multiplex PCR; TCRdb has only the in-frame clones, and not every one. The sample has over a million clones, roughly 95% seen once. The sample comprised naive CD4+ T cells sorted from blood. The receptors shown here come from a man in his thirties or forties in good health. CDR3s include the opening cysteine and the closing phenylalanine or tryptophan. The order of the fields is clone size, D gene, V gene, J gene, CDR3 DNA, CDR3 protein. The D gene is left open where the match is weak. Clone size is stated in some rows and not others, as once, few, many or a class when expanded.

>-|TRBD2|TRBV5-8|TRBJ2-1
TGTGCCAGCAGCCAGAGTCCCGGGACTAGCGGGGGCTACAATGAGCAGTTCTTC
CASSQSPGTSGGYNEQFF
>-|TRBD2|TRBV5-1|TRBJ2-4
TGCGCCAGCAGCTTGTTAACGGGAGGGCCGAACATTCAGTACTTC
CASSLLTGGPNIQYF
>-|-|TRBV7-6|TRBJ2-5
TGTGCCAGCAGCTCTGCGGCGGGGACTCAGCTTACGACCCAGTACTTC
CASSSAAGTQLTTQYF
>-|-|TRBV9|TRBJ1-1
TGTGCCAGCAGCGAGGCCCCTCTCTTGGCGAACACTGAAGCTTTCTTT
CASSEAPLLANTEAFF
>-|TRBD2|TRBV29-1|TRBJ2-1
TGCAGCGTTACCGGGACTAGCGACTACAATGAGCAGTTCTTC
CSVTGTSDYNEQFF
>once|-|TRBV9|TRBJ2-5
TGTGCCAGCAGCGTTGAGCCGGCGGGGACCCAGTACTTC
CASSVEPAGTQYF
>-|TRBD1|TRBV7-6|TRBJ2-5
TGTGCCAGCAGCTTTGTCTCAGGGGGAGAGACCCAGTACTTC
CASSFVSGGETQYF
>-|-|TRBV29-1|TRBJ2-1
TGCAGCGTTGACCCGAGCTCCTACAATGAGCAGTTCTTC
CSVDPSSYNEQFF
>-|TRBD2|TRBV6-6|TRBJ2-1
TGTGCCAGCAGCCCAACTAGCGGGAGGTACAATGAGCAGTTCTTC
CASSPTSGRYNEQFF
>-|TRBD1|TRBV5-8|TRBJ2-6
TGTGCCAGCAGCATTACAGGGGTGGGGGCCAACGTCCTGACTTTC
CASSITGVGANVLTF
>-|-|TRBV27|TRBJ1-5
TGTGCCAGCAGTCCCGGGTGGGCCCAAAAACCTCAGCCCCAGCATTTT
CASSPGWAQKPQPQHF
>once|-|TRBV28|TRBJ2-7
TGTGCCAGCTGCCGGCTCTCCTACGAGCAGTACTTC
CASCRLSYEQYF
>-|TRBD2|TRBV5-4|TRBJ2-7
TGTGCCAGCAGCTTGTCTGGGACTAGCGGGCGCGGGGCGAAGCAGTACTTC
CASSLSGTSGRGAKQYF
>-|TRBD2|TRBV11-3|TRBJ2-7
TGTGCCACGGCTAGCGGAGAATCCTACGAGCAGTACTTC
CATASGESYEQYF
>-|-|TRBV15|TRBJ2-7
TGTGCCACCAGAAGCCCGGGACTGACCTACGAGCAGTACTTC
CATRSPGLTYEQYF
>once|-|TRBV9|TRBJ2-7
TGTGCCAGCAGCGCCCGGGGACAAAGAGGCGAGCAGTACTTC
CASSARGQRGEQYF
>-|-|TRBV28|TRBJ2-5
TGTGCCAGCAGCCCTTGGGGGGCCCAAGAGACCCAGTACTTC
CASSPWGAQETQYF
>-|-|TRBV7-8|TRBJ2-5
TGTGCCAGCAGCTCCGGACAGCCCCAAGAGACCCAGTACTTC
CASSSGQPQETQYF
>-|TRBD1|TRBV27|TRBJ1-2
TGTGCCAGCAGTTTACACGGGATTACAGGGGAGGGGTATGGCTACACCTTC
CASSLHGITGEGYGYTF
>few|-|TRBV7-9|TRBJ2-7
TGTGCCAGCAGCTCCGCGGGGACTCCCACCGAATACGAGCAGTACTTC
CASSSAGTPTEYEQYF
>-|-|TRBV5-1|TRBJ2-5
TGCGCCAGCAGGGTAGGATCCGACATCCAAGAGACCCAGTACTTC
CASRVGSDIQETQYF
>-|-|TRBV18|TRBJ2-1
TGTGCCAGCTCCCCGACAGACAGCTCCTACAATGAGCAGTTCTTC
CASSPTDSSYNEQFF
>-|TRBD1|TRBV6-5|TRBJ1-2
TGTGCCAGCTTCAAGGGGGCAGCTAACTATGGCTACACCTTC
CASFKGAANYGYTF
>-|-|TRBV6-5|TRBJ1-1
TGTGCCAGCAGTTGGGGGGCTGTGAACACTGAAGCTTTCTTT
CASSWGAVNTEAFF
>-|-|TRBV9|TRBJ1-2
TGTGCCAGCAGCGTAGGATATGGCTACACCTTC
CASSVGYGYTF
>-|-|TRBV11-3|TRBJ2-3
TGTGCCAGCAGCTTGACAATGAGCACAGATACGCAGTATTTT
CASSLTMSTDTQYF
>-|-|TRBV30|TRBJ1-1
TGTGCCTGGAGTGCCAGAAACACTGAAGCTTTCTTT
CAWSARNTEAFF
>-|-|TRBV5-1|TRBJ1-3
TGCGCCAGCAGCTTGGTTGGACAGACCCACTCCAGACACTTTCTCTCTGGAAACACCATATATTTT
CASSLVGQTHSRHFLSGNTIYF